This entry lists 18 T cell receptor beta chains sequenced from one sample in a study of technical replicates of blood from several donors. Clones were read by immunoSEQ multiplex PCR, and TCRdb kept only the in-frame ones, dropping some. The sample shows 80,000 to 95,000 clones, just over 95% of them seen only once. The sample comprised T cells isolated from PBMCs. The receptors shown here come from a human donor in good health.

The chain is built from TRBV19 and TRBJ2-1, with TRBD2 as a possible D gene (6 bases). V was clipped by 3 bases and J by 2 bases, with 17 bases between them. The CDR3 totals 17 residues. Looked up from germline, CDR1 is LNHDA and CDR2 is SQIVND (reference sequence). The CDR3 sequence: CASSMLVAGPTYNEQFF. For the CDR3, the DNA is TGTGCCAGTAGTATGCTAGTCGCGGGACCTACCTACAATGAGCAGTTCTTC.

The chain couples TRBV5-6 to TRBJ1-2; 9 bases map to TRBD1. This CDR3 has 11 amino acids. J lost 8 bases, V lost 7 bases, and 3 bases had no gene match. Germline V gives CDR1 SGHDT, CDR2 YYEEEE. CDR3 sequence (DNA): TGTGCCAGCCGGACAGGGGAAGGCTACACCTTC. It encodes CASRTGEGYTF.

The rearrangement uses TRBV2 and TRBJ1-1; a weak D match, TRBD1 (6 bases). V shed 7 bases and J shed 2 bases, with 14 bases lying between them. The germline CDR1 and CDR2 sequences are SNHLY and FYNNEI. The CDR3 covers 14 residues. The CDR3 bases are TGTGCCAGCAAGAGAGAACAGGGTAACACTGAAGCTTTCTTT. This codes for CASKREQGNTEAFF. The full variable domain, rest sourced from reference TRBV2 and TRBJ1-1, is EPEVTQTPSHQVTQMGQEVILRCVPISNHLYFYWYRQILGQKVEFLVSFYNNEISEKSEIFDDQFSVERPDGSNFTLKIRSTKLEDSAMYFCASKREQGNTEAFFGQGTRLTVV.

The chain's CDR3 is CAPTGNQPQHF. Written as DNA, the CDR3 is TGTGCCCCGACGGGGAATCAGCCCCAGCATTTT. The chain couples TRBV12-2 to TRBJ1-5. TRBV12-2 is annotated as a pseudogene. The CDR3 has 11 residues.

The chain employs TRBV18 and TRBJ1-5, with 7 bases fitting TRBD1. From germline, CDR1 is KGHSH and CDR2 LQKENI. V lost 0 bases to trimming and J lost 7 bases; unmatched junction nucleotides: 3. This CDR3 is 14 amino acids long. The CDR3 sequence is CASSPPTGIQPQHF. In nucleotides, the CDR3 is TGTGCCAGCTCACCACCGACAGGGATCCAGCCCCAGCATTTT.

V gene TRBV30 combines with J gene TRBJ2-1; 7 bases are shared with TRBD2. The CDR3 totals 16 residues. Germline V gene data show CDR1 as GTSNPN and CDR2 as SVGIG (reference sequence). V lost 2 bases and J lost 3; bases outside the gene matches: 10. CDR3: CAWSHPGTTLYNEQFF. Here the CDR3 DNA reads TGTGCCTGGAGTCACCCCGGGACTACACTCTACAATGAGCAGTTCTTC.

This clone was seen a single time. The chain recombines TRBV28 with TRBJ2-1, with D possibly TRBD1 on 6 matching bases. This CDR3 contains 13 residues. The germline V gene has CDR1 MDHEN and CDR2 SYDVKM. Trimming stripped 6 bases from V and 9 bases from J, with 15 bases between. Here the CDR3 reads CASSPDRPSEQFF. DNA for the CDR3: TGTGCCAGCAGCCCAGACAGGCCCAGTGAGCAGTTCTTC.

On this clone: One end of the junction does not line up with germline, which may come from a read error. The chain links TRBV2 to TRBJ2-1, with 10 bases that match TRBD2. The CDR3 has 17 amino acids. CDR1 SNHLY and CDR2 FYNNEI come from the germline V gene. The CDR3 loop reads CASSEPEEREGYDEQFF. CDR3 DNA: TGTGCCAGCAGTGAACCCGAAGAGCGGGAGGGCTACGATGAGCAGTTCTTC.

CDR3 in amino acids: CASSLAGGTVINQPQHF. The CDR3 DNA follows: TGTGCCAGCAGCTTAGCGGGGGGGACGGTAATTAATCAGCCCCAGCATTTT. This chain joins TRBV7-8 and TRBJ1-5, with D perhaps TRBD1 (5 bases). The V end lost 0 bases, the J end lost 4 bases, and 16 bases lay between the germline ends. Per the germline V gene, CDR1 is SGHVS and CDR2 is FQNEAQ. The CDR3 is 17 residues long.

This clone was counted a single time. The rearrangement links TRBV19 to TRBJ2-7; weak D call: TRBD1 (6 bases). Germline CDR1 is LNHDA and CDR2 is SQIVND (reference sequence). V shed 4 bases and J shed 0 bases, with 16 bases lying between them. The CDR3 sequence is 16 residues long. The CDR3 coding sequence is TGTGCCAGTAGTACCACCCGGGACACCAACTCCTACGAGCAGTACTTC. Translated: CASSTTRDTNSYEQYF.

J is TRBJ2-3 and V is TRBV27; weak D call: TRBD1 (6 bases). This CDR3 region has 13 residues. Germline CDR1 is MNHEY and CDR2 is SMNVEV (reference sequence). Trimming cost V 9 bases and J 0 bases, with 10 bases left between them. The CDR3 bases are TGTGCCAGTAGACAGGCTAGCACAGATACGCAGTATTTT. This translates into CASRQASTDTQYF.

The chain joins TRBV19 to TRBJ2-2, with 11 bases that match TRBD2. Germline CDR1 is LNHDA and CDR2 is SQIVND (reference sequence). V was pared by 3 bases and J by 5 bases, with 8 bases of the junction left unmatched. The CDR3 covers 17 residues. The CDR3 spells CASSIRPGLAETGELFF. CDR3 DNA: TGTGCCAGTAGTATCCGCCCGGGACTAGCGGAGACCGGGGAGCTGTTTTTT.

The chain recombines TRBV10-2 with TRBJ2-1; maybe TRBD2 (5 bases). V was shortened by 4 bases and J by 7 bases, with 14 bases between the two germline ends. Germline V CDR1 and CDR2: WSHSY, SAAADI. This CDR3 region has 14 residues. The CDR3 DNA reads as TGCGCCAGCAGTGCGGTCACTAGTGGGAATGAGCAGTTCTTC. Translation: CASSAVTSGNEQFF.

The gene calls are TRBV5-1 and TRBJ2-2, with TRBD2 as a possible D gene (7 bases). V lost 0 bases to trimming and J lost 6 bases, with 15 bases between them. From germline, CDR1 is SGHRS and CDR2 YFSETQ. The CDR3 length is 16 residues. The CDR3 coding sequence is TGCGCCAGCAGCTTGGATGGGGGGGCCCCTGCCGGGGAGCTGTTTTTT. Amino acids: CASSLDGGAPAGELFF. The full variable domain, its missing parts supplied by reference TRBV5-1 and TRBJ2-2, is KAGVTQTPRYLIKTRGQQVTLSCSPISGHRSVSWYQQTPGQGLQFLFEYFSETQRNKGNFPGRFSGRQFSNSRSEMNVSTLELGDSALYLCASSLDGGAPAGELFFGEGSRLTVL.

The rearrangement uses TRBV4-3 and TRBJ1-2; 7 bases fit TRBD1. Germline CDR1 and CDR2: LGHNA and YSLEER. This CDR3 region has 14 residues. Trimming removed 1 base from V and 4 bases from J; junction bases left unmatched: 3. In DNA, the CDR3 is TGCGCCAGCAGCCAAGGACAGGGTGCCTATGGCTACACCTTC. This sequence encodes CASSQGQGAYGYTF.

This rearrangement joins TRBV5-4 to TRBJ2-3, with D possibly being TRBD2 (5 bases). The CDR3 covers 18 residues. Germline CDR1 SGHNT, CDR2 YYREEE (reference sequence). V was pared by 4 bases and J by 0 bases, with 21 bases between. The CDR3 spells CASSLNTEASYSTDTQYF. For the CDR3, the DNA is TGTGCCAGCAGCCTAAATACGGAGGCTAGTTATAGCACAGATACGCAGTATTTT.

The chain combines TRBV10-3 with TRBJ1-1; D not resolved. V lost 5 bases and J lost 1, with 8 bases in between. The CDR3 contains 13 residues. Germline values: CDR1 ENHRY, CDR2 SYGVKD. The CDR3 region has the DNA TGTGCCATCAGTTCACTAGGGAACACTGAAGCTTTCTTT. Its translation: CAISSLGNTEAFF.

The chain joins TRBV9 to TRBJ2-2, with D maybe TRBD2 (6 bases). V was trimmed by 0 bases and J by 1 base, leaving 10 bases between them. CDR3 length equals 16 residues. Germline V gene sequence: CDR1 SGDLS, CDR2 YYNGEE. CDR3 DNA: TGTGCCAGCAGCGTAGTCGGGAGTGAGAACACCGGGGAGCTGTTTTTT. This encodes CASSVVGSENTGELFF.